This T cell receptor beta chain was retrieved from a study of T cells expressing NK-cell markers. Across the whole study: According to the study, TCR beta repertoires originated from sorted CD3+CD56+NKG2C+, CD3+CD56+NKG2C- and CD3+CD56-NKG2C+ T cells.

Findings and limits, study-wide: Dominant NKG2C+ clonotype frequencies of roughly 1.0-7.0% of CD8+ T cells were measured in about 6 donors. In several donors, dominant clonotypes made up roughly 28.3-65% of CD3+CD56-NKG2C+ cells.

Comments on this clonotype: Its matching antigen is unknown.

Researchers built TCR beta cDNA using 5'RACE template switching with UMIs. TCRdb reanalyzed the 5' RACE reads and collapses them to one entry per CDR3 protein, without DNA. The sample has about half a million distinct CDR3 sequences. The TCR originated in a woman aged 45-65 years in good health. The sample taken for sequencing was blood T cells: a sorted CD56 or NKG2C T cell subset, CD4+ or CD8+ T cells, or bulk PBMC T cells (not recorded which).

The CDR3 is CASSQDGGTDNEQFF. J is TRBJ2-1 and V is TRBV3-1; as DNA is missing, the TRBD2 call by TCRdb cannot be tested. Germline loops: CDR1 LGHDT, CDR2 YNNKEL (reference sequence). This CDR3 contains 15 residues.